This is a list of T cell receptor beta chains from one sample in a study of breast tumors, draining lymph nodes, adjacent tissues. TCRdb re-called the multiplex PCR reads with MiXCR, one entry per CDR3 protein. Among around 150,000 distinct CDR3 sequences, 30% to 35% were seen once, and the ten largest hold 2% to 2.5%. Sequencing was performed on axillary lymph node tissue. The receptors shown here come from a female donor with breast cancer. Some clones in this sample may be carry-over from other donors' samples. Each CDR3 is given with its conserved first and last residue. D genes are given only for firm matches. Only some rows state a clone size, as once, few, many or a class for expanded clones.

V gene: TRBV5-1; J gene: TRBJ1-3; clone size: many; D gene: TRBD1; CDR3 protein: CASSLAGGTGGNSGNTIYF; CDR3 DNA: TGCGCCAGCAGCTTGGCCGGAGGGACAGGGGGGAACTCTGGAAACACCATATATTTT
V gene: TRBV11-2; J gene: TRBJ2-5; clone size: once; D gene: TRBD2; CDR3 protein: CASSLVGSGGQETQYF; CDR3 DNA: TGTGCCAGCAGCCTAGTGGGTAGCGGGGGTCAAGAGACCCAGTACTTC
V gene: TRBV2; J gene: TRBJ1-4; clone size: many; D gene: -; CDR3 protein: CASSSRVEDNEKLFF; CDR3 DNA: TGTGCCAGCAGTTCGAGGGTGGAAGATAATGAAAAACTGTTTTTT
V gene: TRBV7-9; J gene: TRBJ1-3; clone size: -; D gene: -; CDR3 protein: CASSLEGVAGNTIYF; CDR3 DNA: TGTGCCAGCAGCTTAGAGGGAGTCGCTGGAAACACCATATATTTT
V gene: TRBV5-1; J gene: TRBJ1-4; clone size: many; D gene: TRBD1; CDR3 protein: CASSQTGEAWEKLFF; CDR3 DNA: TGCGCCAGCAGCCAAACAGGGGAGGCCTGGGAAAAACTGTTTTTT
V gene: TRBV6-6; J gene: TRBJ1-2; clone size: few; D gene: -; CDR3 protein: CASSHSGHPDGVNYGYTF; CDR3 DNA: TGTGCCAGCAGTCACTCGGGACATCCGGACGGGGTAAACTATGGCTACACCTTC
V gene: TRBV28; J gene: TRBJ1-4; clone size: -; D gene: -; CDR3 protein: CASTRGGVHEKLFF; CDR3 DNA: TGTGCCAGCACCCGAGGGGGGGTCCACGAAAAACTGTTTTTT
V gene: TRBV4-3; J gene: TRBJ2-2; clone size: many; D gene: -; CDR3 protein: CASSQEEWGQNTGELFF; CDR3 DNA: TGCGCCAGCAGCCAAGAAGAATGGGGACAGAACACCGGGGAGCTGTTTTTT
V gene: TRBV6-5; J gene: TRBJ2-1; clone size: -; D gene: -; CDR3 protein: CASSHAVFGEQFF; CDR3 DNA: TGTGCCAGCAGTCACGCCGTCTTTGGTGAGCAGTTCTTC
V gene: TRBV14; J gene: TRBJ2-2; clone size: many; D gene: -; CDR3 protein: CASSPVGVTGELFF; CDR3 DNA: TGTGCCAGCAGCCCCGTTGGCGTAACCGGGGAGCTGTTTTTT
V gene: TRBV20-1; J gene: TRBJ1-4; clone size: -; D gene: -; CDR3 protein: CSAGRQDGEKLFF; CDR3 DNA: TGCAGTGCGGGGAGACAGGACGGTGAAAAACTGTTTTTT
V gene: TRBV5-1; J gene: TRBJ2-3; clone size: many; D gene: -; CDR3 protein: CASSSRGTQYF; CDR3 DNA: TGCGCCAGCAGCTCCCGGGGGACGCAGTATTTT
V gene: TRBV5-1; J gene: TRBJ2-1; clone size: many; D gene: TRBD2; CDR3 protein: CASTPLAGASYNEQFF; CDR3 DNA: TGCGCCAGCACCCCACTAGCGGGGGCCTCCTACAATGAGCAGTTCTTC
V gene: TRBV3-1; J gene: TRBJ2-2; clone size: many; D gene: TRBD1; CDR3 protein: CASSQPKGTGTTGELFF; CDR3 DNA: TGTGCCAGCAGCCAACCTAAAGGGACAGGGACCACCGGGGAGCTGTTTTTT
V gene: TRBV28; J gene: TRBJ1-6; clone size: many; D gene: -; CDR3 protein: CASGPVPNSPLHF; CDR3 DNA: TGTGCCAGCGGGCCGGTGCCTAATTCACCCCTCCACTTT
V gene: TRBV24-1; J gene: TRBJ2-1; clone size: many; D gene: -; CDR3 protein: CATSGGTAIHSYNEQFF; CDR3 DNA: TGTGCCACCAGTGGAGGGACGGCGATCCACTCCTACAATGAGCAGTTCTTC
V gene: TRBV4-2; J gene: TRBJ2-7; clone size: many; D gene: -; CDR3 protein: CASSQQVSYEQYF; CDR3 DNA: TGTGCCAGCAGCCAGCAGGTTTCCTACGAGCAGTACTTC
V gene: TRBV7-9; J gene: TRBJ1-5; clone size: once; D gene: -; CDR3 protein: CASSLGTRDQPQHF; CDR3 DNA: TGTGCCAGCAGCCTCGGGACACGGGATCAGCCCCAGCATTTT
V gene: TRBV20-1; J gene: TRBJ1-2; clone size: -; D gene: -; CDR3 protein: CSARDRNLDGYTF; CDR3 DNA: TGCAGTGCTAGAGATAGGAACCTCGATGGCTACACCTTC
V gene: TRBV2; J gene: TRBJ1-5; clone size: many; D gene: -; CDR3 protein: CASSGPGGNQPQHF; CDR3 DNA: TGTGCCAGCAGTGGGCCAGGGGGCAATCAGCCCCAGCATTTT
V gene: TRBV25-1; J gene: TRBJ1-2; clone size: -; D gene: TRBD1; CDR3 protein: CASSIRDRGGYGYTF; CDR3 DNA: TGTGCCAGCAGTATTAGGGACAGGGGAGGATATGGCTACACCTTC
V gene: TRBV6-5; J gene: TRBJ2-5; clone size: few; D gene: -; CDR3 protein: CASSHSPVETQYF; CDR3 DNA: TGTGCCAGCAGTCATTCCCCGGTAGAGACCCAGTACTTC
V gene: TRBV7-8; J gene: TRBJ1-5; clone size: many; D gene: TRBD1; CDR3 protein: CASSFDRGLDQPQHF; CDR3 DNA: TGTGCCAGCAGCTTCGACAGGGGGCTTGATCAGCCCCAGCATTTT
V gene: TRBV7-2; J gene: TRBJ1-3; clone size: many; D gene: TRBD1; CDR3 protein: CASSRKGQASSGNTIYF; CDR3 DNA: TGTGCCAGCAGTCGTAAGGGACAGGCGAGCTCTGGAAACACCATATATTTT
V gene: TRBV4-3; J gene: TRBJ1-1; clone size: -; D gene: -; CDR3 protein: CASSQAGTANTEAFF; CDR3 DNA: TGCGCCAGCAGCCAAGCAGGGACGGCGAACACTGAAGCTTTCTTT
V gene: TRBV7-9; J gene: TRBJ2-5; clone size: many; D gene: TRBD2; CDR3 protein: CASSLSGGHQETQYF; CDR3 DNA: TGTGCCAGCAGCTTAAGCGGGGGCCACCAAGAGACCCAGTACTTC
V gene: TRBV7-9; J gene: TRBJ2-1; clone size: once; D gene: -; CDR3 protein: CAAQDFSNWDEQFF; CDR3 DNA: TGTGCCGCCCAGGACTTTAGCAATTGGGATGAGCAGTTCTTC
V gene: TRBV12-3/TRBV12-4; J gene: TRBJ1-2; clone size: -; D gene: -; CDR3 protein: CASSFERGTYYGYTF; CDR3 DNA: TGCGCCAGCAGTTTCGAACGCGGGACCTACTATGGCTACACCTTC
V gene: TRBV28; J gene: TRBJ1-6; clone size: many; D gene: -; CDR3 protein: CASRTDRRGPYNSPLHF; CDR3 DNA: TGTGCCAGCAGAACAGACAGGAGGGGTCCTTATAATTCACCCCTCCACTTT
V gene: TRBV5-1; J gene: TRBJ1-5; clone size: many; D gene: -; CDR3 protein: CASSLDGTSYQPQHF; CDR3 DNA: TGCGCCAGCAGCTTGGACGGGACGTCGTACCAGCCCCAGCATTTT
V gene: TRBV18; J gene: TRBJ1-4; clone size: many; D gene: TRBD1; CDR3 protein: CASSRDRGEKLFF; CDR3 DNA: TGTGCCAGCTCCCGGGACAGGGGTGAAAAACTGTTTTTT
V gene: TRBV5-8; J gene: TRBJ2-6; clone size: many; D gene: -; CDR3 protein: CASSPTIEPVLTF; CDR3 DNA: TGTGCCAGCAGCCCCACGATAGAACCCGTCCTGACTTTC
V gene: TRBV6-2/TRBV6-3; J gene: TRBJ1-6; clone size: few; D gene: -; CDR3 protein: CASKRSGPLNSPLHF; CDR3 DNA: TGTGCCAGCAAGCGTTCGGGACCCCTCAATTCACCCCTCCACTTT
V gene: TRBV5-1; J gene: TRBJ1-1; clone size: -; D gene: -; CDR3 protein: CASSSMNTEAFF; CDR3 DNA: TGCGCCAGCAGCTCGATGAACACTGAAGCTTTCTTT
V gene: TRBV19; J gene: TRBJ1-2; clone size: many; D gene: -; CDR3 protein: CASSTRRQQDGYTF; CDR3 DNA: TGTGCCAGTAGTACACGGAGACAACAGGATGGCTACACCTTC
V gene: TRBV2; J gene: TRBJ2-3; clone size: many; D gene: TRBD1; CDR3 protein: CASKGQGTATDTQYF; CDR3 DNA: TGTGCCAGCAAAGGACAGGGAACGGCAACAGATACGCAGTATTTT
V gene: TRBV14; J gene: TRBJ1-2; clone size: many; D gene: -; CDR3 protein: CASSRGLDGYTF; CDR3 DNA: TGTGCCAGCAGCCGAGGGTTGGATGGCTACACCTTC
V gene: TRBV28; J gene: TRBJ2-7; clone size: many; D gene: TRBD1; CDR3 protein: CASSLPGTASYEQYF; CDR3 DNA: TGTGCCAGCAGTTTACCCGGGACAGCCTCCTACGAGCAGTACTTC
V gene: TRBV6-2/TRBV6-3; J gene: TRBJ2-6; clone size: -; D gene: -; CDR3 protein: CASSYSHVPGLCSGANVLTF; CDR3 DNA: TGTGCCAGCAGTTACTCTCATGTCCCCGGGCTGTGCTCTGGGGCCAACGTCCTGACTTTC
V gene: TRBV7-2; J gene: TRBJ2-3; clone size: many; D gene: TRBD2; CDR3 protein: CASSWTSGDTDTQYF; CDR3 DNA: TGTGCCAGCAGCTGGACTAGCGGGGACACAGATACGCAGTATTTT
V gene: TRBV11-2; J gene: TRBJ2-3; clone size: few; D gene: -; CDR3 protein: CASSSTSSGHDTQYF; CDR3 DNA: TGTGCCAGCAGCTCCACATCGAGCGGGCATGATACGCAGTATTTT
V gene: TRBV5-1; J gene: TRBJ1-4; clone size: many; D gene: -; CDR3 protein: CASSQKGGPATNEKLFF; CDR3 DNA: TGCGCCAGCAGCCAGAAAGGGGGGCCTGCAACTAATGAAAAACTGTTTTTT